This entry features one T cell receptor beta chain sequence. Its antigen is unidentified. Using immunoSEQ multiplex PCR, the repertoire was profiled, and TCRdb retains in-frame clones only, with some absent. The table includes 150,000 to 200,000 clones, about 82% detected once. The data are from a study of cytomegalovirus exposure and HLA in healthy donors. Overall study context: The approximately 120 validation repertoires were reported in a later analysis to have been generated on the same platform as the roughly 670 first-cohort repertoires.

Study results and caveats: Reports showed the classifier diagnosing cytomegalovirus status with high specificity and sensitivity. For most TCR sequences rarity was the rule, although some public TCRs occurred in many donors.

This receptor was taken from a man aged 25-45 years in good health and CMV-seropositive. The sequenced material came from PBMCs.

The CDR3 coding sequence is TGTGCCTGGAGTGAGGGACAGGGCACAGATACGCAGTATTTT. Residues: CAWSEGQGTDTQYF. The chain combines TRBV30 with TRBJ2-3; 8 bases map to TRBD1. The germline gives CDR1 GTSNPN, CDR2 SVGIG (reference sequence). Germline trimming cut 1 base from V and 1 base from J; bases unmatched to any gene: 1. The length of the CDR3 is 14 residues.